This T cell receptor (beta chain) comes out of a study of blood T cell repertoires in COVID-19 (dated by TCRdb to the early 2020s). Turning to the overall study: Collaborator samples came from the United States, Italy and Spain and covered acute and convalescent phases of COVID-19. The prospective study material was composed of cDNA or gDNA derived from T cells, B-cell-depleted T cells, or PBMCs. Subjects who had been exposed to COVID-19, were actively infected with it, or had recovered from it provided the deeply sampled blood TCRbeta repertoires that made up the dataset. The repertoires were made available in a free public database intended to serve as a resource for research on the immune response to SARS-CoV-2. The samples were drawn from the first 160 participants of the ongoing ImmuneRACE study and from more than 1,000 subjects provided by 6 global collaborators. Nearly every sample came with metadata listing a de-identified subject ID, COVID-19 status, age in years and sex. Where HLA class I and class II types were available, the types were taken from metadata supplied by the sample provider, not from assay-based typing.

Whole blood was collected in K2EDTA tubes by collaborating institutions according to the institutions' own protocols. For TCRbeta analysis, collaborators shipped samples as frozen whole blood, isolated PBMCs, or DNA extracted from either of those sample types. TCRbeta CDR3 regions were amplified from genomic DNA by means of the immunoSEQ Assay, a bias-controlled multiplex PCR. In the paper's pipeline: The number of nucleated cells in each sample was estimated from the amplification of reference gene primers within the assay. To quantify the absolute abundance of each unique TCRbeta CDR3 rearrangement, sequence reads were collapsed and filtered. For each sample, productive Simpson clonality was calculated as the square root of Simpson's diversity index over productive rearrangements. TCRdb stores this immuneACCESS table with in-frame sequences only. Part of the clones is absent; in the studies checked, under half of the shortfall reflects unresolved V genes, and no reason is known for the rest. That table furnishes V, J and clone size, whereas the DNA furnished D and trimming. The sample table shows around 100,000 clones, and more than 80% are seen once. The ten largest make up about a quarter of the sample.

Summary of the overall study and its limitations: Clinical and demographic metadata were provided uncurated, with the amount varying by source and participant.

Points on this clone: There is no known antigen for this receptor. Per-base quality was not reported, and no clone a single base away is much larger than it.

Sample: peripheral blood. The clonotype was recovered from a human donor in a cohort sampled during active COVID-19.

The nucleotide sequence reads as follows: TGTGCCAGCAGTCGACTAGCCGGCGAGCAGTACTTC. This is translated as CASSRLAGEQYF. The chain is encoded by TRBV6-5 joined to TRBJ2-7; 7 junctional bases match TRBD2. From the cysteine through the phenylalanine, the CDR3 covers 12 amino acids. Of the read, only the CDR3 DNA is kept; its 36 bases are in frame from base 1. Relative to germline, V is missing 5 bases and J is missing 6 bases, with 4 bases of the junction outside any gene match. The germline V gene supplies CDR1 MNHEY and CDR2 SVGAGI.